A selection of T cell receptor beta chains follows, all from one sample in a study of T-cell memory formation after mild COVID-19. TCRdb passed the 5' RACE reads through MiXCR, listing each CDR3 protein once. The sample gives roughly 370,000 distinct CDR3 sequences, about 17% of which show up once; about 22% is in the top ten. The sample consisted of PBMCs or a T cell subset sorted from them (not recorded which). These receptors all come from a man between 18 and 29 years old who had mild COVID-19 (a few samples of this study predate the infection). Cell type and time point are not known. CDR3s include the opening cysteine and the closing phenylalanine or tryptophan. The D gene is left open where the match is weak. Where a row states a size, it is once, few, many or the class of an expanded clone; other rows omit it.

TRBJ2-2	-	TRBV7-2	-	TGTGCCAGCAGCTTCGTTAGGGGATTGGGCGGGGAGCTGTTTTTT	CASSFVRGLGGELFF
TRBJ2-1	TRBD2	TRBV7-2	few	TGTTCCAGCAGGCGGGAGTTAGGTGAGCAGTTCTTC	CSSRRELGEQFF
TRBJ2-4	-	TRBV5-1	-	TGCGCCAGCAGCTTGGAGGGGGAGGGAAACATTCAGTACTTC	CASSLEGEGNIQYF
TRBJ1-5	-	TRBV27	few	TGTGCCAGCAGTTTATCTGACGAAGGTCAGCCCCAGCATTTT	CASSLSDEGQPQHF
TRBJ1-2	TRBD1	TRBV19	-	TGTGCCAGGACCCCACAGGGGACCTCTTTCAGCTACACCTTC	CARTPQGTSFSYTF
TRBJ1-2	TRBD1	TRBV25-1	-	TGTGCCAGCAGTGAGACCGGGACAGGGGGTTTGAAAGGCTACACCTTC	CASSETGTGGLKGYTF
TRBJ2-7	TRBD1	TRBV5-1	-	TGCGCCAGCAGCTGGGGGACAGACTCCTACGAGCAGTACTTC	CASSWGTDSYEQYF
TRBJ2-3	-	TRBV3-1	few	TGTGCCAGCGCGAGAGTATCCACAGATACGCAGTATTTT	CASARVSTDTQYF
TRBJ1-2	TRBD1	TRBV5-1	-	TGCGCCAGCAGCTTGGGGGGGACAGGGAACTATGGCTACACCTTC	CASSLGGTGNYGYTF
TRBJ1-1	-	TRBV4-3	-	TGCGCCAGCAGCCAAGCGGACAGAAGATTTGGAGCTGAAGCTTTCTTT	CASSQADRRFGAEAFF
TRBJ2-5	TRBD2	TRBV12-3/TRBV12-4	few	TGTGCCAGCACTCAGGGAGGGTACGGAGAGACCCAGTACTTC	CASTQGGYGETQYF
TRBJ2-2	TRBD2	TRBV7-2	-	TGTGCCAGCAGCTTAGCGGGTCTAGCGGGGGATGTCGGGGAGCTGTTTTTT	CASSLAGLAGDVGELFF
TRBJ2-3	-	TRBV2	many	TGTGCCAGCAGGCCCCTCACAGATACGCAGTATTTT	CASRPLTDTQYF
TRBJ2-5	TRBD1	TRBV23-1	-	TGCGCCAGCAGTCAACGACAGGGGAGGTGGGAGACCCAGTACTTC	CASSQRQGRWETQYF
TRBJ1-6	TRBD1	TRBV10-3	few	TGTGCCATCAGGGGACAGGGGTTTGAGTCACCCCTCCACTTT	CAIRGQGFESPLHF
TRBJ1-4	TRBD1	TRBV6-2/TRBV6-3	few	TGTGCCAGTCTCCCGGACAGGGCCAGTGAAAAACTGTTTTTT	CASLPDRASEKLFF
TRBJ2-1	TRBD2	TRBV7-2	many	TGTGCCAGCAACCAACTAGCGGGGGCCTACAATGAGCAGTTCTTC	CASNQLAGAYNEQFF
TRBJ2-3	TRBD2	TRBV20-1	-	TGCAGTGCTAGAGATTCGGGGCCTAGCGGGGGGATCACAGATACGCAGTATTTT	CSARDSGPSGGITDTQYF
TRBJ1-1	TRBD1	TRBV12-3/TRBV12-4	few	TGTGCCAGCAGTTTAACGGGAGGGGACAGGGGGGAAAATATCTTT	CASSLTGGDRGENIF
TRBJ2-3	TRBD1	TRBV7-3	few	TGTGCCAGCGGGGACAGCCGCACAGATACGCAGTATTTT	CASGDSRTDTQYF
TRBJ1-1	-	TRBV7-9	few	TGTGCCAGCAGTTCAAGGGGGTCGGACACTGAAGCTTTCTTT	CASSSRGSDTEAFF
TRBJ2-3	-	TRBV20-1	-	TGCAGTTCTACGATAAACGCCACAGATACGCAGTATTTT	CSSTINATDTQYF
TRBJ1-5	-	TRBV7-2	-	TGTGCCAGCAGCTTAGCAGGGTTTATGAGCAATCAGCCCCAGCATTTT	CASSLAGFMSNQPQHF
TRBJ1-2	TRBD1	TRBV7-9	many	TGTGCCAGCAGCTTTGGGAGAGGGGGCGCTTATGGCTACACCTTC	CASSFGRGGAYGYTF
TRBJ1-1	TRBD1	TRBV25-1	few	TGTGCCAGCAGTGAATATGGAGGACAGGCGCGTGAAGCTTTCTTT	CASSEYGGQAREAFF
TRBJ2-5	-	TRBV25-1	many	TGTGCCAGCAGTGACCGTACAGGGATAGAGACCCAGTACTTC	CASSDRTGIETQYF